This entry lists 7 T cell receptor beta chains sequenced from one sample in a study of shared clonotypes between healthy human individuals. Data came from immunoSEQ multiplex PCR; TCRdb stores just in-frame clones and leaves some out. Here the sample spans roughly 1,000,000 clones, approximately 80% being singletons. Material for sequencing was memory CD4+ T cells from PBMCs. The sample's subset: CD45RA-negative fraction. The receptors were gathered from a man younger than 35 in good health. Some clones in this sample may be carry-over from other donors' samples.

This clone was seen a single time. The J gene is TRBJ1-5, the V gene TRBV2; the D is unclear. The germline V gene encodes CDR1 SNHLY and CDR2 FYNNEI. Trimming took off 3 bases at V and 5 bases at J, with 11 bases between the two ends. The CDR3 spans 14 residues. CDR3 amino acids: CASSEAVRDQPQHF. In DNA, the CDR3 is TGTGCCAGCAGTGAGGCGGTCCGGGATCAGCCCCAGCATTTT.

The J gene is TRBJ2-5, the V gene TRBV21-1; TRBD2 reflects the table's D call only, with no check against the DNA. TRBV21-1 is a pseudogene. This CDR3 comprises 12 residues. CDR3 in DNA: TGTGCCAGCAGCAAAGTCCCAGCGGGGAATTACTTC. Translating gives CASSKVPAGNYF.

Concerning this clone itself: Other DNA sequences in the sample encode the same CDR3. CDR3 coding DNA: TGTGCCAGCAGCTTAAGGGGGGGTTTGGAGACCCAGTACTTC. It translates to CASSLRGGLETQYF. The gene calls are TRBV7-6 and TRBJ2-5; D might be TRBD2 (7 bases). V was clipped by 2 bases and J by 5 bases, with 12 bases between them. CDR1 is SGHVS, CDR2 FNYEAQ, per germline. CDR3 length equals 14 residues.

The rearrangement uses TRBV10-3 and TRBJ1-3, with D unresolved. The CDR3 totals 15 residues. Deletions cut 3 bases from V and 3 bases from J, with 12 bases between. Germline assignment: CDR1 ENHRY and CDR2 SYGVKD. The CDR3 nucleotides are TGTGCCATCAGTGACGGGCAACGCCTTGGAAACACCATATATTTT. Amino acid sequence: CAISDGQRLGNTIYF.

In its sample, this clone was seen once. V gene TRBV7-8 combines with J gene TRBJ1-5; D unresolved. Trimming pared 5 bases from V and 0 bases from J, leaving 11 bases between. The CDR3 is made up of 15 amino acids. CDR1 is SGHVS, CDR2 FQNEAQ, per germline. In DNA, the CDR3 is TGTGCCAGCAGCCGAAGAACAGATAGCAATCAGCCCCAGCATTTT. It codes for CASSRRTDSNQPQHF.

This clone was seen a few times. With a much larger clone just one base away, this may be a read error. Different DNA sequences within this sample yield the same CDR3. The chain links TRBV6-1 to TRBJ1-1, with a possible D match to TRBD1 (6 bases). The CDR3 totals 14 residues. Germline CDR1 and CDR2: MNHNS and SASEGT. The CDR3: CASITGRIGTEAFF. CDR3 nucleotides: TGCGCCAGCATAACAGGGAGGATTGGCACTGAAGCTTTCTTT.

This clone came up a few times. The chain uses TRBV5-1 and TRBJ2-1; TRBD2 aligns across 9 bases. The CDR3 totals 15 residues. The V gene end was trimmed by 1 base and the J gene end by 10 bases; junction bases not matched to a gene: 9. Germline CDR1 reads SGHRS; CDR2 reads YFSETQ. The chain's CDR3 is CASSLSSGTPSEQFF. The CDR3 DNA sequence: TGCGCCAGCAGCTTGTCTAGCGGGACCCCCTCGGAGCAGTTCTTC. The whole variable domain, filled in from reference TRBV5-1 and TRBJ2-1, reads KAGVTQTPRYLIKTRGQQVTLSCSPISGHRSVSWYQQTPGQGLQFLFEYFSETQRNKGNFPGRFSGRQFSNSRSEMNVSTLELGDSALYLCASSLSSGTPSEQFFGPGTRLTVL.